This T cell receptor beta chain was obtained from a study of blood T cells in healthy people across ages (dated by TCRdb to 2015 to 2017). Study-wide context: In model experiments, template switching captured roughly one uniquely barcoded TCR beta cDNA molecule for every two T cells. Four age groups were formed from the donors: young (average around 15 years), middle-aged (roughly 38), aged (over 55) and long-lived (approximately 80). To avoid experimental bias, donors of different ages were spread randomly across the sequencing lanes. For two donors (one aged 18 to 29 and one aged 80 or older), the study analyzed two additional independent replicas of 1 million unique cDNA reads from the same blood draw. Age-related changes in TCR beta repertoire diversity were measured in the study by deep sequencing normalized with unique cDNA molecular identifiers.

Remarks on this clonotype: The antigen this receptor binds is unknown. Base quality data are lacking; no much larger clone is found one base away.

Library creation used 5' RACE. The instrument was an Illumina HiSeq 2500. A second about 7 to 11 cycle PCR used a sample-barcoded 5' primer and a J-beta primer mix. Each TCR beta cDNA molecule received a unique molecular identifier from a template-switch 5' adaptor carrying 12 random nucleotides. At least 2.5 million CDR3-containing paired-end reads were obtained from each sample. All of the RNA was converted into first-strand cDNA using the Mint cDNA synthesis kit, with a TRBC-specific oligonucleotide serving as the primer. All cDNA was treated with uracil-DNA glycosylase and then went through a first 18-cycle PCR with the universal primers M1SS and BC2_uni_R. On the authors' methods: Each sample was normalized by randomly selecting 1 million high-quality reads, each carrying a distinct molecular identifier. Instead of being binned into consensus sequences, reads with shared molecular identifiers were discarded. CDR3 identification, clonotype clustering and error correction used MiTCR with a Q25 quality threshold and the strictest error-elimination algorithm. A nonparametric unseen species model using Euler transformation provided a lower-bound estimate of total TCR beta diversity. Starting from the raw public reads, TCRdb applied fastp trimming at Q25, assembled clones with MiXCR and retained in-frame beta chains. Duplicate CDR3 protein sequences are folded into a single record with the most common DNA and genes. It is TCRdb's table, rather than the study itself, that gives the V and J calls and clone size. The sample profile shows about 1,600,000 distinct CDR3 sequences; around 42% of them were found once. The ten largest make up less than 8% of the sample.

The study at large found these results: There was a strong correlation between observed TCR beta diversity and the percentage of naive T cells measured by flow cytometry. Compared with the aged group, more naive CD4+ T cells, fewer expanded clones and increased TCR diversity were shown by the long-lived group, suggesting age selection. Estimates of total diversity based on one million sequenced T cells were regarded as lower bounds and as underestimates. Since profiling was done on bulk unsorted PBMCs, naive and antigen-experienced compartments could not be conclusively compared. The CMV infection status of donors was not known, potentially confounding age-related changes in expanded clonotypes. As age increased, observed TCR beta diversity per million T cells dropped in a roughly linear way, and a significant reduction was already evident by age around 41.

Systemically healthy Caucasian individuals from Russia, approximately 39 in total and aged roughly 6 to 100 years, were included as donors. Each donor gave 8 to 10 milliliters of peripheral blood, collected into EDTA-treated Vacutainer tubes. Ficoll-Paque density-gradient centrifugation was used to isolate PBMCs, with at least 7 million obtained per sample. Total RNA was extracted from PBMCs with Trizol reagent, with at least 6 micrograms obtained per sample. For every donor, an aliquot of PBMCs went through flow cytometry to measure the percentages of naive CD45RAhigh/CD27high T cells. The trim is 10 bases for V and 5 bases for J, with a gap of 14 bases between the germline ends. The CDR3 spans 12 residues, from the cysteine through the phenylalanine. Solely the CDR3 DNA is kept, with 36 bases framed from the first base. CDR1 ENHRY and CDR2 SYGVKD were looked up in the germline V gene.

The sequenced sample was blood. Here the chain combines TRBV10-3 and TRBJ1-2, with no reliable assignment of the D segment. This sequence originates from a young woman in good health. Here is the DNA: TGTGCCACCGGGAGGGTTTCATATGGCTACACCTTC. Its amino acids are CATGRVSYGYTF.